These 21 T cell receptor beta chains were all obtained from the same sample, sequenced in a study of blood T cells in healthy people across ages. Next came a second PCR, run for about 7 to 12 cycles, which used a sample-barcoded 5' primer along with a J-beta primer mix. Each CDR3 protein gets one entry after TCRdb re-called the 5' RACE reads with MiXCR. The repertoire holds hundreds of thousands of distinct CDR3 sequences, approximately 44% seen once, with about 21% in the top ten. The sequenced sample consisted of blood. The receptors originated from a man aged 60-69 years in good health.

On this clonotype: A read error may produce the germline difference seen at one junction end. The genes are TRBV20-1 and TRBJ2-7, with D unresolved. The CDR3 is 15 amino acids. From germline, CDR1 is DFQATT and CDR2 SNEGSKA (reference sequence). For the CDR3, the DNA is TGCAGTGCTTGGAACCTTAGACACAGCTCCGACGAGCAGTACTTC. Its translation: CSAWNLRHSSDEQYF.

The chain recombines TRBV20-1 with TRBJ1-2, with a possible D match to TRBD1 (5 bases). The CDR3 sequence is 16 residues long. V lost 3 bases to trimming and J lost 2 bases, with 19 bases between them. Germline V CDR1 and CDR2: DFQATT, SNEGSKA (reference sequence). The CDR3 here is CSASLVRATPNYGYTF. The CDR3 region has the DNA TGCAGTGCTAGTTTAGTCAGGGCCACTCCGAACTATGGCTACACCTTC.

Concerning this clonotype: Germline and junction disagree at one end, which may indicate a read error. The chain couples TRBV2 to TRBJ2-7, with no clear D. This CDR3 spans 11 amino acids. Germline loops: CDR1 SNHLY, CDR2 FYNNEI. The CDR3 reads CAGSGVYEQYF. The CDR3 nucleotides read TGTGCCGGCAGTGGGGTCTACGAGCAGTACTTC.

Points on this clonotype: The conserved final phenylalanine or tryptophan is absent from the CDR3, which likely points to a read error. J is TRBJ2-3 and V is TRBV20-1, with 7 bases fitting TRBD2. V was pared by 1 base and J by 2 bases, with 6 bases of the junction left unmatched. Per the germline V gene, CDR1 is DFQATT and CDR2 is SNEGSKA (reference sequence). CDR3 length: 15 residues. The CDR3 reads CSARGDGGFTDTQYV. CDR3 sequence (DNA): TGCAGTGCTAGAGGCGACGGGGGGTTCACAGATACGCAGTATGTT.

This clonotype was picked up one time. A single base separates this from a much larger clone, so it may be a read error. This chain links TRBV24-1 with TRBJ2-4, with D possibly matching TRBD1 (6 bases). The DNA matches TRBJ2-7 better at its end, which makes the J call doubtful. Germline CDR1 KGHDR, CDR2 SFDVKD. This CDR3 spans 13 amino acids. The CDR3 sequence is CATSGLQGYEQYF. CDR3 sequence (DNA): TGTGCCACCAGTGGTTTGCAGGGGTACGAGCAGTACTTC.

V is TRBV20-1 and J is TRBJ2-4; 8 bases are a match to TRBD1. Germline values: CDR1 DFQATT, CDR2 SNEGSKA (reference sequence). Unmatched junction bases numbered 7, after V lost 5 bases and J lost 10 bases. This CDR3 comprises 12 residues. The DNA for the CDR3 is TGCAGTGCTCCCGGGACAGGTTATATTCAGTACTTC. Its translation: CSAPGTGYIQYF.

This clonotype was picked up a small number of times. In DNA, the CDR3 is TGTGCCAGCAGCCCCGGGGACGGGGACTACGAGCAGTACTTC. This gives the protein CASSPGDGDYEQYF. This chain connects TRBV7-2 to TRBJ2-7, with D perhaps assigned TRBD1 or TRBD2 (5 bases each). The CDR3 extends over 14 amino acids. Germline V gene data show CDR1 as SGHTA and CDR2 as FQGNSA. Trimming removed 5 bases at V and 3 bases at J, with 14 bases between.

This clonotype was found a few times. The V gene is TRBV28, the J gene TRBJ2-3; 9 bases are a match to TRBD2. This CDR3 region has 17 residues. V was clipped by 5 bases and J by 3 bases; unmatched bases: 12. CDR1 is MDHEN, CDR2 SYDVKM, per germline. The CDR3 here is CASSPYPSGVGTDTQYF. In DNA, the CDR3 is TGTGCCAGCAGTCCTTACCCTAGCGGGGTAGGGACAGATACGCAGTATTTT.

This chain uses TRBV9 with TRBJ2-3; 13 bases are shared with TRBD2. This CDR3 region has 18 residues. Unmatched junction bases numbered 10, after V lost 4 bases and J lost 2 bases. CDR1 SGDLS and CDR2 YYNGEE come from the germline V gene. The CDR3 region is CASSPGLAGAAITDTQYF. CDR3 in DNA: TGTGCCAGCAGCCCCGGACTAGCGGGGGCCGCGATCACAGATACGCAGTATTTT.

For this clonotype: A much more abundant neighbour one base away suggests this may be a read error. The gene calls are TRBV7-2 and TRBJ1-1; no firm D call. CDR1 is SGHTA and CDR2 is FQGNSA in the germline V gene. This CDR3 is 14 amino acids long. Trimming shortened V by 5 bases and J by 1 base, and 11 bases separated the two germline ends. CDR3 bases: TGTGCCAGCAGCGTCAACATTCAGAACACTGAAGCTTTCTTT. It encodes CASSVNIQNTEAFF. Variable domain in full (rest from reference TRBV7-2 and TRBJ1-1): GAGVSQSPSNKVTEKGKDVELRCDPISGHTALYWYRQSLGQGLEFLIYFQGNSAPDKSGLPSDRFSAERTGGSVSTLTIQRTQQEDSAVYLCASSVNIQNTEAFFGQGTRLTVV.

This clonotype was counted many times. The chain links TRBV4-3 to TRBJ1-1, with D unresolved. Germline V gene data show CDR1 as LGHNA and CDR2 as YSLEER. The CDR3 has 13 residues. Trimming took 3 bases from V and 1 from J, leaving 6 bases between them. CDR3 sequence reads: CASSHGENTEAFF. CDR3 DNA: TGCGCCAGCAGCCACGGGGAGAACACTGAAGCTTTCTTT.

The CDR3 loop is CASSLLGIGNEKLFF. In DNA form, the CDR3 reads TGTGCCAGCAGTTTATTGGGAATTGGTAATGAAAAACTGTTTTTT. This chain joins TRBV12-3 or TRBV12-4 and TRBJ1-4; unclear D gene. The CDR3 is 15 amino acids. The V end was cut by 2 bases, the J end by 4 bases, with 11 bases between.

This clonotype has only a few counts. This chain connects TRBV6-6 to TRBJ2-3; D gene uncertain. Germline CDR1 and CDR2: MNHNY and SVGAGI (reference sequence). Trimming pared 6 bases from V and 5 bases from J, leaving 12 bases between. This CDR3 region has 13 residues. The CDR3 sequence: CASSSAERDTQYF. The CDR3, as DNA: TGTGCCAGCAGCTCAGCAGAGAGAGATACGCAGTATTTT.

V usage is TRBV6-5 and J usage is TRBJ2-3; D possibly uses TRBD1 or TRBD2 (5 bases each). CDR1 and CDR2 from the germline V gene are MNHEY and SVGAGI. The CDR3 has 15 residues. The V end lost 7 bases, the J end lost 2 bases, and 16 bases lay between the germline ends. CDR3 coding DNA: TGTGCCAGCACCCACCGGGGCAGGGCCACAGATACGCAGTATTTT. It specifies CASTHRGRATDTQYF.

In its sample, this clonotype was seen a few times. The rearrangement joins TRBV5-8 to TRBJ2-6; D call uncertain. CDR3 length equals 16 residues. Germline CDR1 and CDR2: SGHTS and YDEGEE. Trimming left V 0 bases short and J 2 bases short, with 9 bases between. CDR3: CASSLGLSAGANVLTF. The CDR3 bases are TGTGCCAGCAGCTTGGGCCTTTCGGCTGGGGCCAACGTCCTGACTTTC.

This clonotype has a handful of counts. This sequence joins TRBV20-1 and TRBJ1-4; 10 bases are shared with TRBD1. CDR1 and CDR2 from the germline V gene are DFQATT and SNEGSKA (reference sequence). This CDR3 comprises 15 residues. V shed 5 bases, J shed 5 bases, and the junction held 8 bases outside the gene matches. The CDR3 nucleotides read TGCAGTGCTCTCGACAGGGGGCTCCCGAATGAAAAACTGTTTTTT. The encoded protein is CSALDRGLPNEKLFF.

The chain uses TRBV20-1 and TRBJ1-1, with D possibly matching TRBD1 (6 bases). This CDR3 is 13 amino acids long. The germline V gene encodes CDR1 DFQATT and CDR2 SNEGSKA (reference sequence). Trimming shortened V by 3 bases and J by 7 bases, and 15 bases separated the two germline ends. CDR3 sequence: CSASGRGGGEAFF. In DNA, the CDR3 is TGCAGTGCTAGTGGTAGGGGAGGGGGTGAAGCTTTCTTT.

This clonotype was detected only a few times. In DNA, the CDR3 is TGTGCCAGCACTCTTGGACAGGCCAACGGGGAGACCCAGTACTTC. Encoded protein: CASTLGQANGETQYF. The rearrangement uses TRBV25-1 and TRBJ2-5, with TRBD1 matching 7 bases. Germline-derived CDR1 and CDR2 are MGHDK and SYGVNS. CDR3 size: 15 residues. With V trimmed by 7 bases and J by 5 bases, 13 bases remained unmatched.

The chain combines TRBV9 with TRBJ2-5; 7 nucleotides agree with TRBD1. V shed 2 bases and J 5 bases; nucleotides not matched to a gene: 6. Germline values: CDR1 SGDLS, CDR2 YYNGEE. This CDR3 contains 14 residues. Here the CDR3 reads CASSVPDREETQYF. The DNA for the CDR3 is TGTGCCAGCAGCGTCCCAGACAGGGAGGAGACCCAGTACTTC.

The sample holds a few counts of this clonotype. The chain links TRBV7-2 to TRBJ2-7; D possibly corresponds to TRBD2 (5 bases). The V gene's germline CDR1 is SGHTA and CDR2 FQGNSA. Trimming took off 5 bases at V and 3 bases at J, with 14 bases between the two ends. This CDR3 has 14 residues. DNA for the CDR3: TGTGCCAGCAGCCCATCCGGGGATAACTACGAGCAGTACTTC. It is translated as CASSPSGDNYEQYF. Supplemented by reference TRBV7-2 and TRBJ2-7, the full variable domain reads GAGVSQSPSNKVTEKGKDVELRCDPISGHTALYWYRQSLGQGLEFLIYFQGNSAPDKSGLPSDRFSAERTGGSVSTLTIQRTQQEDSAVYLCASSPSGDNYEQYFGPGTRLTVT.

There are a few counts of this clonotype. This chain uses TRBV21-1 with TRBJ2-7. TRBV21-1 is classified as a pseudogene. This CDR3 has 12 amino acids. The CDR3 sequence is CASSKRLYEQYF. Written as DNA, the CDR3 is TGTGCCAGCAGCAAAAGGTTGTACGAGCAGTACTTC.